This TCR beta chain was recorded in a study of T cell responses to AZD1222 COVID-19 vaccine. Germline CDR1 is PRHDT and CDR2 is FYEKMQ (reference sequence). The CDR3 is made up of 18 amino acids. Study-level points and caveats: None of the repertoires were sampled until the peak T cell response had passed. Only 5 to 7 individuals given AZD1222 were seropositive at baseline.

Only in-frame clones appear in the TCRdb table, and some are missing; sequencing was by immunoSEQ multiplex PCR. Here the sample spans tens of thousands of clones, 89% being singletons. Points on this clone: Its antigen is undetermined. An end of the junction does not agree with germline; a read error may underlie this.

The TCR sequence derives from an adult in good health. This chain uses TRBV13 with TRBJ2-6; TRBD1 or TRBD2 may be the D gene (5 bases each). The sequencing used peripheral blood, collected on day 0 of AZD1222 vaccination. The CDR3, as DNA: TGTGCCAGCAGCCCCCGAGGACGGATCGCTTCCGGGGCCAACGTCTTGACTTTC. Translating gives CASSPRGRIASGANVLTF.